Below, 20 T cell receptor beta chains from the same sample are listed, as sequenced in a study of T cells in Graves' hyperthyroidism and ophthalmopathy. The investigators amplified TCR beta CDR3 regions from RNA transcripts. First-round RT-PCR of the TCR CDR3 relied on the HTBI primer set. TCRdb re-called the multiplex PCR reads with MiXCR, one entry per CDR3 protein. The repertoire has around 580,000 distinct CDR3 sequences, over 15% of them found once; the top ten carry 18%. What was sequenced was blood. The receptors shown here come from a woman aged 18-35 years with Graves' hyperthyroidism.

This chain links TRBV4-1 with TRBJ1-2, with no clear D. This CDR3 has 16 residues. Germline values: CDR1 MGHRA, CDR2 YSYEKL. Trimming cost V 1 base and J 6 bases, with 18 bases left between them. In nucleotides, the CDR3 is TGCGCCAGCAGCCAAGGTGTGACATTTGAGGAGGATGGCTACACCTTC. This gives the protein CASSQGVTFEEDGYTF.

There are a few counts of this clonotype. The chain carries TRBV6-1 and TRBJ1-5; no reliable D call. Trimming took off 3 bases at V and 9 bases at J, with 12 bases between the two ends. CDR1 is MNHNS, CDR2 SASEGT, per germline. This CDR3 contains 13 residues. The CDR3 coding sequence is TGTGCCAGCAGTGAGGTAGGTCTCCGGCCCCAGCATTTT. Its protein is CASSEVGLRPQHF.

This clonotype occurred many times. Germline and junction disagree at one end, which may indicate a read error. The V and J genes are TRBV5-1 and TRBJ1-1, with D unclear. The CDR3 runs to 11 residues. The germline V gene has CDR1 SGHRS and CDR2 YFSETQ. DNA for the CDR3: TGTGCCAGCAGCTTAGCGGGTGAAGCTTTCTTT. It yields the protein CASSLAGEAFF.

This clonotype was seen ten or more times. In nucleotides, the CDR3 is TGTGCCAGCAGGACCCCGGGACAGGGGCTCTACGAGCAGTACTTC. Protein: CASRTPGQGLYEQYF. The rearrangement links TRBV28 to TRBJ2-7; 10 nucleotides agree with TRBD1. The CDR3 has 15 residues. Germline V lookup: CDR1 MDHEN, CDR2 SYDVKM. V shed 6 bases and J 3 bases; nucleotides not matched to a gene: 8.

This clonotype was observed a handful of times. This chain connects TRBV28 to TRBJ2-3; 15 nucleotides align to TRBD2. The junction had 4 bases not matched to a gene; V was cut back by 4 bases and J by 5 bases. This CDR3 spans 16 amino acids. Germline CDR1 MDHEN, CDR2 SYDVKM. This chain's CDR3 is CASSSGLAGGGDTQYF. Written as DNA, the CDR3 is TGTGCCAGCAGTTCCGGACTAGCGGGAGGGGGAGATACGCAGTATTTT. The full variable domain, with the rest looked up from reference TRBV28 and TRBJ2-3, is DVKVTQSSRYLVKRTGEKVFLECVQDMDHENMFWYRQDPGLGLRLIYFSYDVKMKEKGDIPEGYSVSREKKERFSLILESASTNQTSMYLCASSSGLAGGGDTQYFGPGTRLTVL.

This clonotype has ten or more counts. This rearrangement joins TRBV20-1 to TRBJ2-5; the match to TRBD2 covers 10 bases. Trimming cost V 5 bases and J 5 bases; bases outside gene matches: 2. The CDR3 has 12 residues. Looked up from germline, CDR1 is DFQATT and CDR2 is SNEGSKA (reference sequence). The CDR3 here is CSAGSGGETQYF. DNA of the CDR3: TGCAGTGCTGGTAGCGGGGGGGAGACCCAGTACTTC.

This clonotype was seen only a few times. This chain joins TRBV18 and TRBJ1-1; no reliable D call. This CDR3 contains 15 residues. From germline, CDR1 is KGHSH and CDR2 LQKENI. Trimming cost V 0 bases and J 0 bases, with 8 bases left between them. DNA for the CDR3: TGTGCCAGCTCACCACCGCCGGGAATGAACACTGAAGCTTTCTTT. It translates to CASSPPPGMNTEAFF.

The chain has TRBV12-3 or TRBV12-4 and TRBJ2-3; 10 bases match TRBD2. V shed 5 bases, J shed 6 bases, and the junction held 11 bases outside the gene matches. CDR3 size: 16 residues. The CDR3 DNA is TGTGCCAGCAGTCCCGGGATAGCGGGGGGAATGGATACGCAGTATTTT. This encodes CASSPGIAGGMDTQYF.

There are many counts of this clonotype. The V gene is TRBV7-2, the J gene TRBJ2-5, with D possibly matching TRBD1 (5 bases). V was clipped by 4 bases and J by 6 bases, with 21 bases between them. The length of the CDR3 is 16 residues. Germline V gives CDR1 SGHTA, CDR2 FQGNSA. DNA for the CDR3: TGTGCCAGCAGCTCCCGTCGTCGGGTAGCAGGGCAGACCCAGTACTTC. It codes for CASSSRRRVAGQTQYF. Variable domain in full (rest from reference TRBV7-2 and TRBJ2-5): GAGVSQSPSNKVTEKGKDVELRCDPISGHTALYWYRQSLGQGLEFLIYFQGNSAPDKSGLPSDRFSAERTGGSVSTLTIQRTQQEDSAVYLCASSSRRRVAGQTQYFGPGTRLLVL.

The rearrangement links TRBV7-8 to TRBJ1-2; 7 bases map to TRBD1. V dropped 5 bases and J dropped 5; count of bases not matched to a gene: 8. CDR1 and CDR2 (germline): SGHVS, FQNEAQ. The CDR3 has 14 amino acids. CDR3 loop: CASSDRDRNYGYTF. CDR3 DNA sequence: TGTGCCAGCAGCGACCGGGACAGAAATTATGGCTACACCTTC. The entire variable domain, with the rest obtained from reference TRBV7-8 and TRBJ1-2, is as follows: GAGVSQSPRYKVAKRGQDVALRCDPISGHVSLFWYQQALGQGPEFLTYFQNEAQLDKSGLPSDRFFAERPEGSVSTLKIQRTQQEDSAVYLCASSDRDRNYGYTFGSGTRLTVV.

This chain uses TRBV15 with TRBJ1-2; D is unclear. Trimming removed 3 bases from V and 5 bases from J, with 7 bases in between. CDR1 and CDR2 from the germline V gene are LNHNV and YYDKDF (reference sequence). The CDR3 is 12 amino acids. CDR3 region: CATSRLGYGYTF. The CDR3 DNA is TGTGCCACCAGCAGGCTAGGTTATGGCTACACCTTC.

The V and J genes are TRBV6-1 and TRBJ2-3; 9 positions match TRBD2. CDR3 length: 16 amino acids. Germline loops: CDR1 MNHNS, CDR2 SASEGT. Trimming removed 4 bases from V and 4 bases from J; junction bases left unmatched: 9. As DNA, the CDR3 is TGTGCCAGCAGTGCACTAGCGGGCGGCTTTGCAGATACGCAGTATTTT. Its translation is CASSALAGGFADTQYF.

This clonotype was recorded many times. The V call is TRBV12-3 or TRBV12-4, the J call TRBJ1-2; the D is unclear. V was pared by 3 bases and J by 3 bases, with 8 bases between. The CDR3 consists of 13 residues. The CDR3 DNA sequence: TGTGCCAGCAGTTTTGGGGTGCACTATGGCTACACCTTC. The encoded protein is CASSFGVHYGYTF.

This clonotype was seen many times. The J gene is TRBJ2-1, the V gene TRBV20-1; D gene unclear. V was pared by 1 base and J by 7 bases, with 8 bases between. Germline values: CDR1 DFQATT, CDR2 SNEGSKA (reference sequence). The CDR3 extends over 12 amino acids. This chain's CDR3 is CSARVMENEQFF. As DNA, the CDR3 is TGCAGTGCTAGAGTAATGGAGAATGAGCAGTTCTTC.

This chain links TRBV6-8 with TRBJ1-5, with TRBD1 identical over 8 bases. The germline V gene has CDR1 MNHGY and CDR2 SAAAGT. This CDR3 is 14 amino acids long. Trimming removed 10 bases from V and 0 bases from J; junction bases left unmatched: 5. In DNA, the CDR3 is TGTGCCACCGACAGGGGTAATAGCAATCAGCCCCAGCATTTT. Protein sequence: CATDRGNSNQPQHF.

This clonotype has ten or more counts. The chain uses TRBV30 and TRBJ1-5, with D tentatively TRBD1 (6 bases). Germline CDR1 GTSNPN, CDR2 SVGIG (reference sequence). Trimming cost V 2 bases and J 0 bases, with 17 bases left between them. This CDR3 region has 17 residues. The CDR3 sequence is CAWSIARGHVSNQPQHF. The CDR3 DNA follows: TGTGCCTGGAGTATCGCGCGGGGGCATGTTAGCAATCAGCCCCAGCATTTT.

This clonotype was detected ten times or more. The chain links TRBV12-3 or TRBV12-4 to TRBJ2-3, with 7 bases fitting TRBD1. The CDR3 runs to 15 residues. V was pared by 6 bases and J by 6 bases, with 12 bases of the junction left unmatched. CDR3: CASRLRTGSSDTQYF. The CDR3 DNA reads TGTGCCAGCAGGCTGAGGACAGGATCGTCGGATACGCAGTATTTT.

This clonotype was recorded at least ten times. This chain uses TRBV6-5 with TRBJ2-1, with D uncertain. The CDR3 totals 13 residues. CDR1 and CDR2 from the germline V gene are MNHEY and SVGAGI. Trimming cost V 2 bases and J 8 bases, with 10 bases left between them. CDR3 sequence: CASSYSLRDEQFF. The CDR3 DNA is TGTGCCAGCAGTTACAGCCTGCGCGATGAGCAGTTCTTC.

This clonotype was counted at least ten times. CDR3 protein: CASIKRNTEAFF. The CDR3 DNA follows: TGTGCCAGCATCAAGAGGAACACTGAAGCTTTCTTT. V usage is TRBV7-2 and J usage is TRBJ1-1; the D is unclear. The CDR3 has 12 residues. Trimming shortened V by 7 bases and J by 1 base, and 7 bases separated the two germline ends. Germline CDR1 and CDR2: SGHTA and FQGNSA. The full variable domain, in which reference TRBV7-2 and TRBJ1-1 provide the parts outside the CDR3, is GAGVSQSPSNKVTEKGKDVELRCDPISGHTALYWYRQSLGQGLEFLIYFQGNSAPDKSGLPSDRFSAERTGGSVSTLTIQRTQQEDSAVYLCASIKRNTEAFFGQGTRLTVV.

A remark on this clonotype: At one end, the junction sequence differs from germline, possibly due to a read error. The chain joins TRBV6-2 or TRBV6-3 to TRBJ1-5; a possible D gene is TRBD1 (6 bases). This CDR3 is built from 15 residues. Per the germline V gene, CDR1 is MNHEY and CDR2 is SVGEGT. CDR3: CASSSQGYSNQPPHF. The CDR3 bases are TGTGCCAGCAGTTCCCAGGGGTATAGCAATCAGCCCCCGCATTTT.